The clone carrying this TCR beta chain is classed as large. Its target is unknown. This sample was taken from a study of CD8+CD57+ T cells in acquired aplastic anemia. Study-level information: Each DNA sample taken from sorted CD4+ and CD8+ cells came to approximately 3 ug on average.

Researchers used genomic DNA as the template to profile TCR beta VDJ and CDR3. TCRdb called the reads again in MiXCR, with one record for every CDR3 protein. Of roughly 120,000 distinct CDR3 sequences listed, roughly 55% were seen once; the top ten hold around 27%. Patients chosen for sequencing had shown CD8+CD57+ cell expansion by flow cytometry. The patients, all of them, had severe acquired aplastic anemia. Study-level results: Patients and healthy controls showed no significant CD8+ Simpson's diversity difference. There were about 27 CD8+ CDR3 sequences that occurred in both patients and controls.

The sequence came from a human donor with aplastic anemia. Sequenced sample: sorted CD4+, CD8+, or CD8+CD57+ T cells (not recorded which) from PBMCs.

CDR3 in amino acids: CANTLVLAGGQETQYF. DNA for the CDR3: TGTGCCAACACTCTGGTACTAGCGGGGGGTCAGGAGACCCAGTACTTC. The chain recombines TRBV7-8 with TRBJ2-5; 12 nucleotides line up with TRBD2. V shed 10 bases and J 5 bases; nucleotides not matched to a gene: 14. The CDR3 covers 16 residues. CDR1 and CDR2 (germline): SGHVS, FQNEAQ.